In its sample, the clone carrying this T cell receptor (beta chain) was seen many times. What it recognizes is unknown. The data were taken from a study of Graves' ophthalmopathy and Graves' hyperthyroidism. Findings of the study overall: The blood repertoire also included most expanded thyroid clonotypes above 0.001 frequency. Ophthalmopathy progression was predicted with about 71% sensitivity and about 72% specificity.

Amplified material comprised TCR beta CDR3 regions derived from RNA transcripts. Second-round multiplex PCR came after a first-round RT-PCR that employed HTBI primers. TCRdb redid the calling of the multiplex PCR reads with MiXCR, one entry per CDR3 protein. Of roughly 1.1 million distinct CDR3 sequences in the sample, less than 45% are singletons; the top ten hold approximately 10%. People with hyperthyroidism were aged 18 to 65 and newly diagnosed, under 2 months' duration. Uncontrolled infections, other autoimmune diseases, pregnancy or lactation barred patients from enrollment. The V end was cut by 5 bases, the J end by 6 bases, with 11 bases between. The CDR3 is 13 residues long. Looked up from germline, CDR1 is MRHNA and CDR2 is SNTAGT.

Sequencing used peripheral blood or thyroid tissue (not recorded which). This clonotype was sampled from an adult man with Graves' hyperthyroidism. V gene TRBV6-4 combines with J gene TRBJ1-5; a weak D match, TRBD1 (6 bases). In DNA form, the CDR3 reads TGTGCCAGCAGTTACAGGGAAGGTCAGCCCCAGCATTTT. It is translated as CASSYREGQPQHF.